The 28 T cell receptor beta chains listed next were all sequenced from one sample in a study of shared clonotypes between healthy human individuals. Profiled with immunoSEQ multiplex PCR; TCRdb holds only in-frame clones, not every one. The sample lists 2 million to 2.5 million clones, 85% to 95% occurring once. Sequencing was performed on naive CD4+ T cells from PBMCs. Subset given: CD45RA+ positively selected. The origin of the receptors is a man aged 18 to 29 in good health. Some clones in this sample may be carry-over from other donors' samples.

The rearrangement joins TRBV29-1 to TRBJ2-7; D uncertain. The CDR3 loop spans 11 amino acids. V lost 3 bases to trimming and J lost 0 bases, with 3 bases between them. Per the germline V gene, CDR1 is SQVTM and CDR2 is ANQGSEA. The CDR3 reads CSVDTSYEQYF. CDR3 nucleotide sequence: TGCAGCGTTGATACCTCCTACGAGCAGTACTTC.

This clone was counted a single time. The CDR3 here is CASSQGEAGGSYNEQFF. In nucleotides, the CDR3 is TGTGCCAGCAGCCAAGGTGAAGCGGGAGGGTCCTACAATGAGCAGTTCTTC. The chain employs TRBV4-2 and TRBJ2-1, with 10 bases aligning to TRBD2. Germline CDR1 LGHNA, CDR2 YNFKEQ. The CDR3 runs to 17 residues. Losses at the gene ends were 1 base for V and 1 base for J; bases not matched to a gene: 4.

The CDR3 here is CAISQGFGTEAFF. The CDR3 bases are TGTGCCATCAGCCAGGGGTTCGGCACTGAAGCTTTCTTT. This sequence joins TRBV10-3 and TRBJ1-1; tentative D call: TRBD1 (6 bases). Germline CDR1 reads ENHRY; CDR2 reads SYGVKD. Trimming stripped 6 bases from V and 4 bases from J, with 12 bases between. This CDR3 has 13 amino acids.

This sequence joins TRBV5-1 and TRBJ1-1; 8 nucleotides agree with TRBD1. Germline V lookup: CDR1 SGHRS, CDR2 YFSETQ. CDR3 length: 15 residues. Germline trimming cut 4 bases from V and 4 bases from J; bases unmatched to any gene: 9. This chain's CDR3 is CASSRAQGAGTEAFF. The CDR3 DNA follows: TGCGCCAGCAGCCGGGCCCAGGGGGCTGGCACTGAAGCTTTCTTT.

The rearrangement joins TRBV27 to TRBJ1-1; 7 bases agree with TRBD1. Germline V gives CDR1 MNHEY, CDR2 SMNVEV (reference sequence). The V segment lost 2 bases and the J segment 1 base; nucleotides outside the gene matches: 4. This CDR3 has 15 amino acids. The CDR3 is CASSLKRGPNTEAFF. DNA for the CDR3: TGTGCCAGCAGTTTAAAGAGGGGGCCGAACACTGAAGCTTTCTTT.

The V gene is TRBV29-1, the J gene TRBJ1-2; weak D call: TRBD1 (5 bases). V was trimmed by 2 bases and J by 7 bases, leaving 11 bases between them. The length of the CDR3 is 12 residues. The V gene's germline CDR1 is SQVTM and CDR2 ANQGSEA. The CDR3 protein is CSVEQGWGGYTF. The CDR3 nucleotides read TGCAGCGTTGAACAGGGCTGGGGTGGCTACACCTTC.

The chain recombines TRBV28 with TRBJ2-6; perhaps TRBD2 as D (6 bases). This CDR3 spans 17 amino acids. CDR1 MDHEN and CDR2 SYDVKM come from the germline V gene. V was cut by 2 bases and J by 4 bases, with 15 bases left in between. As DNA, the CDR3 is TGTGCCAGCAGTTTAGGAGGGGAGGATTACGGGGCCAACGTCCTGACTTTC. Encoded protein: CASSLGGEDYGANVLTF. Using reference TRBV28 and TRBJ2-6 for the parts outside the CDR3, the full variable domain is DVKVTQSSRYLVKRTGEKVFLECVQDMDHENMFWYRQDPGLGLRLIYFSYDVKMKEKGDIPEGYSVSREKKERFSLILESASTNQTSMYLCASSLGGEDYGANVLTFGAGSRLTVL.

The genes are TRBV27 and TRBJ2-7; TRBD2 aligns across 9 bases. The CDR3 runs to 15 residues. Germline CDR1 MNHEY, CDR2 SMNVEV (reference sequence). Unmatched junction bases numbered 7, after V lost 2 bases and J lost 5 bases. The CDR3 DNA reads TGTGCCAGCAGTTTACTTAGCGGGAGTAGGCACGAGCAGTACTTC. Translated, it gives CASSLLSGSRHEQYF.

V gene TRBV27 combines with J gene TRBJ2-1; a possible D gene is TRBD1 (6 bases). From germline, CDR1 is MNHEY and CDR2 SMNVEV (reference sequence). This CDR3 spans 13 amino acids. V was pared by 6 bases and J by 5 bases, with 11 bases between. The CDR3 DNA is TGTGCCAGCAGACGAAGACAGGACAATGAGCAGTTCTTC. Translating it yields CASRRRQDNEQFF.

This sequence joins TRBV6-5 and TRBJ2-7; D might be TRBD1 (5 bases). Germline CDR1 MNHEY, CDR2 SVGAGI. This CDR3 has 13 amino acids. Trimming stripped 5 bases from V and 3 bases from J, with 11 bases between. The CDR3 DNA reads TGTGCCAGCAGTCCGACAGTGCACTACGAGCAGTACTTC. It yields the protein CASSPTVHYEQYF.

As regards this clone: This specimen includes other DNA sequences encoding the same CDR3. This chain uses TRBV5-4 with TRBJ2-1, with a tentative D call TRBD1 (5 bases). The CDR3 consists of 12 residues. V dropped 4 bases and J dropped 5 bases, with 7 bases sitting between them. Germline-derived CDR1 and CDR2 are SGHNT and YYREEE (reference sequence). CDR3 in amino acids: CASSPRDNEQFF. CDR3 in DNA: TGTGCCAGCAGCCCCAGGGACAATGAGCAGTTCTTC.

The chain links TRBV5-8 to TRBJ2-7; no reliable D call. Germline CDR1 is SGHTS and CDR2 is YDEGEE. The CDR3 extends over 11 amino acids. Trimming cost V 3 bases and J 2 bases, with 3 bases left between them. CDR3 coding DNA: TGTGCCAGCAGCTCCACCTACGAGCAGTACTTC. This codes for CASSSTYEQYF.

The chain employs TRBV7-8 and TRBJ2-3, with D unresolved. The CDR3 length is 15 residues. The V and J ends lost 5 bases and 2 bases respectively, with 14 bases between them. Germline CDR1 and CDR2: SGHVS and FQNEAQ. The CDR3 loop is CASSRGGDSTDTQYF. In DNA, the CDR3 is TGTGCCAGCAGCCGAGGTGGCGACTCCACAGATACGCAGTATTTT.

The V gene is TRBV12-5, the J gene TRBJ1-2, with no clear D. The length of the CDR3 is 12 residues. Germline-derived CDR1 and CDR2 are LGHNT and FRNRAP. V gave up 5 bases and J gave up 8 bases, with 12 bases separating them. CDR3 in amino acids: CASGPPVGGYTF. In DNA, the CDR3 is TGTGCTAGTGGTCCTCCAGTGGGCGGCTACACCTTC.

The CDR3 bases are TGTGCCAGCTCACCAAAACAGGGGCTCACTGAAGCTTTCTTT. Encoded protein: CASSPKQGLTEAFF. This chain links TRBV18 with TRBJ1-1; 7 nucleotides line up with TRBD1. The CDR3 runs to 14 residues. Germline V gene sequence: CDR1 KGHSH, CDR2 LQKENI. The V gene end was trimmed by 2 bases and the J gene end by 4 bases; junction bases not matched to a gene: 4. The whole variable domain, remainder taken from reference TRBV18 and TRBJ1-1, is NAGVMQNPRHLVRRRGQEARLRCSPMKGHSHVYWYRQLPEEGLKFMVYLQKENIIDESGMPKERFSAEFPKEGPSILRIQQVVRGDSAAYFCASSPKQGLTEAFFGQGTRLTVV.

The gene calls are TRBV6-5 and TRBJ2-1; D remains unclear. Germline V lookup: CDR1 MNHEY, CDR2 SVGAGI. V was trimmed by 4 bases and J by 2 bases, leaving 12 bases between them. CDR3 length: 15 amino acids. The CDR3 protein is CASSFVTQAYNEQFF. CDR3 DNA: TGTGCCAGCAGTTTCGTTACCCAAGCCTACAATGAGCAGTTCTTC.

This clone has a handful of counts. The chain combines TRBV28 with TRBJ1-5, with a weak D call TRBD1 (6 bases). This CDR3 contains 14 residues. Per the germline V gene, CDR1 is MDHEN and CDR2 is SYDVKM. V was trimmed by 2 bases and J by 5 bases, leaving 10 bases between them. CDR3 bases: TGTGCCAGCAGTTTACCACAGGGATATCAGCCCCAGCATTTT. Translated: CASSLPQGYQPQHF.

The chain carries TRBV27 and TRBJ1-4; D call uncertain. Germline CDR1 and CDR2: MNHEY and SMNVEV (reference sequence). The CDR3 is 15 residues long. Trimming removed 5 bases at V and 3 bases at J, with 13 bases between. Here the CDR3 reads CASSPLGEPNEKLFF. The CDR3 region has the DNA TGTGCCAGCAGTCCCCTGGGAGAGCCTAATGAAAAACTGTTTTTT.

In its sample, this clone was seen once. The chain carries TRBV28 and TRBJ2-5; D tentatively reads TRBD1 or TRBD2 (5 bases each). Germline loops: CDR1 MDHEN, CDR2 SYDVKM. With 7 bases removed from V and 3 bases from J, the gap between germline ends came to 15 bases. This CDR3 is 14 amino acids long. CDR3 in amino acids: CASTGPASEETQYF. The CDR3 bases are TGTGCCAGCACGGGGCCCGCATCCGAAGAGACCCAGTACTTC.

The chain couples TRBV5-1 to TRBJ2-2, with D tentatively TRBD1 (6 bases). CDR1 is SGHRS, CDR2 YFSETQ, per germline. The CDR3 runs to 14 residues. V was shortened by 4 bases and J by 3 bases, with 10 bases between the two germline ends. CDR3 residues: CASSPDSYTGELFF. The CDR3 DNA sequence: TGCGCCAGCAGCCCGGACAGCTACACCGGGGAGCTGTTTTTT.

The V call is TRBV5-4, the J call TRBJ2-3, with TRBD2 matching 9 bases. The V gene end was trimmed by 4 bases and the J gene end by 5 bases; junction bases not matched to a gene: 11. The CDR3 loop spans 16 amino acids. Per germline, CDR1 SGHNT and CDR2 YYREEE (reference sequence). The CDR3 nucleotides read TGTGCCAGCAGCATCCCAGCAGCGGGAGGAGGAGATACGCAGTATTTT. This sequence encodes CASSIPAAGGGDTQYF. Full variable domain (missing parts from reference TRBV5-4 and TRBJ2-3): ETGVTQSPTHLIKTRGQQVTLRCSSQSGHNTVSWYQQALGQGPQFIFQYYREEENGRGNFPPRFSGLQFPNYSSELNVNALELDDSALYLCASSIPAAGGGDTQYFGPGTRLTVL.

The chain uses TRBV30 and TRBJ2-3; D uncertain. Germline assignment: CDR1 GTSNPN and CDR2 SVGIG (reference sequence). Trimming pared 4 bases from V and 2 bases from J, leaving 13 bases between. The CDR3 covers 14 residues. The CDR3 protein is CAWMTLPYTDTQYF. CDR3 nucleotides: TGTGCCTGGATGACATTACCCTACACAGATACGCAGTATTTT.

The chain joins TRBV5-4 to TRBJ1-2; D perhaps matches TRBD1 (6 bases). V was clipped by 7 bases and J by 4 bases, with 20 bases between them. There are 15 residues in the CDR3. CDR1 and CDR2 (germline): SGHNT, YYREEE (reference sequence). CDR3 DNA: TGTGCCAGCGCGGCCAACGGAGGACAGATCTATGGCTACACCTTC. This codes for CASAANGGQIYGYTF.

The V gene is TRBV7-8, the J gene TRBJ1-1; 9 nucleotides match TRBD1. Germline V gene sequence: CDR1 SGHVS, CDR2 FQNEAQ. J lost 0 bases, V lost 3 bases, and 17 bases had no gene match. This CDR3 is 20 amino acids long. The CDR3 coding sequence is TGTGCCAGCAGCTTCGCAGGGCCGGGACAGGGACCTACTATGAACACTGAAGCTTTCTTT. Translation: CASSFAGPGQGPTMNTEAFF.

The J gene is TRBJ2-3, the V gene TRBV27, with D unclear. The length of the CDR3 is 13 residues. V lost 4 bases, J lost 3 bases, and 8 bases lay in between. Germline lookup yields CDR1 MNHEY and CDR2 SMNVEV (reference sequence). CDR3 sequence reads: CASSSMGTDTQYF. The CDR3 DNA reads as TGTGCCAGCAGTTCAATGGGAACAGATACGCAGTATTTT.

The chain links TRBV5-1 to TRBJ1-1, with a weak D call TRBD1 (6 bases). The CDR3 length is 13 residues. Trimming pared 1 base from V and 10 bases from J, leaving 14 bases between. Germline V gene lookup returns CDR1 SGHRS and CDR2 YFSETQ. CDR3 sequence: CASSLQGGMRAFF. CDR3 coding DNA: TGCGCCAGCAGCTTGCAAGGGGGAATGCGAGCTTTCTTT.

The chain recombines TRBV10-1 with TRBJ2-7, with D perhaps matching TRBD1 or TRBD2 (5 bases each). Germline CDR1 WNHNN, CDR2 SYGVQD (reference sequence). V lost 0 bases, J lost 2 bases, and 14 bases lay in between. CDR3 length equals 16 residues. The DNA of the CDR3 is TGCGCCAGCAGTGAGTCGAAGGGGAGCCTCACCTACGAGCAGTACTTC. Protein: CASSESKGSLTYEQYF.

J is TRBJ2-2 and V is TRBV7-2; 12 bases fit TRBD2. The junction had 8 bases not matched to a gene; V was cut back by 5 bases and J by 7 bases. CDR1 is SGHTA, CDR2 FQGNSA, per germline. This CDR3 region has 16 residues. This CDR3 reads CASSPRLAGAVGELFF. The CDR3 DNA sequence: TGTGCCAGCAGCCCCAGACTAGCGGGAGCGGTCGGGGAGCTGTTTTTT. The complete variable domain, with remaining parts taken from reference TRBV7-2 and TRBJ2-2, reads GAGVSQSPSNKVTEKGKDVELRCDPISGHTALYWYRQSLGQGLEFLIYFQGNSAPDKSGLPSDRFSAERTGGSVSTLTIQRTQQEDSAVYLCASSPRLAGAVGELFFGEGSRLTVL.